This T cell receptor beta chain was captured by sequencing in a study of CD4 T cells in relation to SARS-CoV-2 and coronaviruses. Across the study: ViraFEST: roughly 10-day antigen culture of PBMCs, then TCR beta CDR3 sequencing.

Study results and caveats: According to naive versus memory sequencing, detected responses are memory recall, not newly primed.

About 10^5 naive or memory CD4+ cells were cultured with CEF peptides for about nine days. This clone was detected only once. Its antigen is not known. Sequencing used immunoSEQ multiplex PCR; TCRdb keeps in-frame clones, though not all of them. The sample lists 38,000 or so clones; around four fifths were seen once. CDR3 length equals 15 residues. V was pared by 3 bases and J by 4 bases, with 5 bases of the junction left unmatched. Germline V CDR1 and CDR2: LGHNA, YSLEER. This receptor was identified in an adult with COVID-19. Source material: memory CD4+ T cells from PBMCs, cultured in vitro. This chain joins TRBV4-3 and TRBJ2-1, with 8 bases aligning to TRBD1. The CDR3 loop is CASSQGTGLYNEQFF. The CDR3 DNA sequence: TGCGCCAGCAGCCAGGGGACAGGACTTTACAATGAGCAGTTCTTC.